This TCR beta chain was profiled in a study of post-analysis software for immune sequencing data. Overall study context: Disease courses included relapsing-remitting, secondary progressive and progressive-relapsing multiple sclerosis. Findings and limits, study-wide: Controls significantly exceeded multiple sclerosis patients in normalized Chao1 diversity. Roughly five TRBV segments appeared more often in patients than in controls, and TRBV5-6, TRBV5-1 and TRBV20-1 were among these.

The V gene end was trimmed by 0 bases and the J gene end by 3 bases; junction bases not matched to a gene: 3. The germline gives CDR1 SGHTA, CDR2 FQGNSA. The CDR3 is 16 residues long. Every TCR beta cDNA library bore unique molecular identifiers. Yield was approximately 500,000 cDNA molecules from 1 to 10 million T cells. TCRdb reprocessed the PCR reads via MiXCR and lists one record per CDR3 protein. The sample shows some 450,000 distinct CDR3 sequences, approximately 46% of them seen only once. Note on this clonotype: What it binds is unknown.

What was sequenced was blood. The rearrangement links TRBV7-2 to TRBJ1-5; 9 bases fit TRBD1. The receptor was derived from a girl aged 10-17 years with multiple sclerosis. The DNA for the CDR3 is TGTGCCAGCAGCTTAGCGGGACAGGGCCTCAATCAGCCCCAGCATTTT. Translating it yields CASSLAGQGLNQPQHF.